The text below deals with one T cell receptor (beta chain). The data belong to a study of cytomegalovirus exposure and HLA in healthy donors. Method: immunoSEQ multiplex PCR; TCRdb's copy keeps in-frame clones and lacks some. In the table there are over 75,000 clones, approximately 91% of which are singletons. CDR1 and CDR2 (germline): SGHNT, YYREEE (reference sequence). CDR3 length equals 15 residues. V dropped 1 base and J dropped 2; count of bases not matched to a gene: 4. The sequenced sample was PBMCs. The clonotype was recovered from a man aged 30 to 45 in good health and CMV-seronegative. The rearrangement links TRBV5-4 to TRBJ2-7, with 9 positions matching TRBD1. CDR3 sequence reads: CASSLSTGGTYEQYF. CDR3 nucleotide sequence: TGTGCCAGCAGCTTGTCGACAGGGGGTACCTACGAGCAGTACTTC.